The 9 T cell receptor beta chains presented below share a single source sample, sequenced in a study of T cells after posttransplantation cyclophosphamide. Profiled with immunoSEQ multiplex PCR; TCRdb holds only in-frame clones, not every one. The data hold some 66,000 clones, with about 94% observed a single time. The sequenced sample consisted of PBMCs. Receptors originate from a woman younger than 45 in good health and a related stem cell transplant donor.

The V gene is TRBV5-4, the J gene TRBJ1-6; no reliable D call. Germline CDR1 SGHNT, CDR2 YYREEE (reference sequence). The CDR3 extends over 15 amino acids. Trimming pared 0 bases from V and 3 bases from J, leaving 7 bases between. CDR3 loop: CASSLDGNYNSPLHF. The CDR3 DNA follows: TGTGCCAGCAGCTTGGACGGGAACTATAATTCACCCCTCCACTTT.

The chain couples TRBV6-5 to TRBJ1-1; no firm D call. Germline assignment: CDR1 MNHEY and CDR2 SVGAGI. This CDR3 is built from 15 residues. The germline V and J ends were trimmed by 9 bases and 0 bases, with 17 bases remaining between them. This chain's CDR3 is CASTPPIAMNTEAFF. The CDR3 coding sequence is TGTGCCAGTACCCCACCCATAGCCATGAACACTGAAGCTTTCTTT.

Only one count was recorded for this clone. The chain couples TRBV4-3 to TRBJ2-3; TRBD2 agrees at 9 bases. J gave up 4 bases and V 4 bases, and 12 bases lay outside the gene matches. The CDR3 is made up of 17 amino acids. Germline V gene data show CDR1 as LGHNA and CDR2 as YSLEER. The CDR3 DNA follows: TGCGCCAGCAGCCTAAGTCCGCGGGGGGGATATTCAGATACGCAGTATTTT. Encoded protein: CASSLSPRGGYSDTQYF.

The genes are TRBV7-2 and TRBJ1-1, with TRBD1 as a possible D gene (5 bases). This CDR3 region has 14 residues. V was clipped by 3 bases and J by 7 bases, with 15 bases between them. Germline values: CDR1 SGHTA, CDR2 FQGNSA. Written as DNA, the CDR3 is TGTGCCAGCAGCTTTACTCCCGGGGGGGGTGAAGCTTTCTTT. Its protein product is CASSFTPGGGEAFF.

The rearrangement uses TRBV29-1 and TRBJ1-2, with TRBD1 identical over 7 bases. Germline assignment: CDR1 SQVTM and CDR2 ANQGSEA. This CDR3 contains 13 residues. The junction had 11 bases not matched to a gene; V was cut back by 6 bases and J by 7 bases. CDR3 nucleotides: TGCAGCGTCTCACCAGACAGGGTTGGTGGCTACACCTTC. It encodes CSVSPDRVGGYTF.

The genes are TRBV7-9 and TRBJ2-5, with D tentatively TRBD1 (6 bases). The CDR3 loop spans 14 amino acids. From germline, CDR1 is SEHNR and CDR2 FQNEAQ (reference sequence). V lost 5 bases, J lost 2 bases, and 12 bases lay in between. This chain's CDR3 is CASSRDTNQETQYF. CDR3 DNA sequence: TGTGCCAGCAGCAGGGACACGAATCAAGAGACCCAGTACTTC.

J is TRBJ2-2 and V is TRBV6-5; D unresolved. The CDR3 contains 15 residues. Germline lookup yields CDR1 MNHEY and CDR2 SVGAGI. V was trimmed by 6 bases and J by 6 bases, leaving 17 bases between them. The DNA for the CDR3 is TGTGCCAGCAGCCCGGATGAAGGTCACGCCGGGGAGCTGTTTTTT. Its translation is CASSPDEGHAGELFF.

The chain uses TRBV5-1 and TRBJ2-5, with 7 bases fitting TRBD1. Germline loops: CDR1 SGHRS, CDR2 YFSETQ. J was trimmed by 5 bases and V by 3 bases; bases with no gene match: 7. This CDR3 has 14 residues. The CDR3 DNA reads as TGCGCCAGCAGCTCGACTCGACAGGGTGAGACCCAGTACTTC. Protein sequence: CASSSTRQGETQYF. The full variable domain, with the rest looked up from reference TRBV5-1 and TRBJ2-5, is KAGVTQTPRYLIKTRGQQVTLSCSPISGHRSVSWYQQTPGQGLQFLFEYFSETQRNKGNFPGRFSGRQFSNSRSEMNVSTLELGDSALYLCASSSTRQGETQYFGPGTRLLVL.

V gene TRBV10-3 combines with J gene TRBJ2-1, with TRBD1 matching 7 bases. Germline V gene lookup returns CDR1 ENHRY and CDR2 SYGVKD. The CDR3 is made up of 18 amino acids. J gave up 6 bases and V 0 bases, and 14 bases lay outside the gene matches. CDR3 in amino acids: CAISESTPPTGRSNEQFF. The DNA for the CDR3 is TGTGCCATCAGTGAGTCTACCCCTCCGACAGGGCGGTCCAATGAGCAGTTCTTC.